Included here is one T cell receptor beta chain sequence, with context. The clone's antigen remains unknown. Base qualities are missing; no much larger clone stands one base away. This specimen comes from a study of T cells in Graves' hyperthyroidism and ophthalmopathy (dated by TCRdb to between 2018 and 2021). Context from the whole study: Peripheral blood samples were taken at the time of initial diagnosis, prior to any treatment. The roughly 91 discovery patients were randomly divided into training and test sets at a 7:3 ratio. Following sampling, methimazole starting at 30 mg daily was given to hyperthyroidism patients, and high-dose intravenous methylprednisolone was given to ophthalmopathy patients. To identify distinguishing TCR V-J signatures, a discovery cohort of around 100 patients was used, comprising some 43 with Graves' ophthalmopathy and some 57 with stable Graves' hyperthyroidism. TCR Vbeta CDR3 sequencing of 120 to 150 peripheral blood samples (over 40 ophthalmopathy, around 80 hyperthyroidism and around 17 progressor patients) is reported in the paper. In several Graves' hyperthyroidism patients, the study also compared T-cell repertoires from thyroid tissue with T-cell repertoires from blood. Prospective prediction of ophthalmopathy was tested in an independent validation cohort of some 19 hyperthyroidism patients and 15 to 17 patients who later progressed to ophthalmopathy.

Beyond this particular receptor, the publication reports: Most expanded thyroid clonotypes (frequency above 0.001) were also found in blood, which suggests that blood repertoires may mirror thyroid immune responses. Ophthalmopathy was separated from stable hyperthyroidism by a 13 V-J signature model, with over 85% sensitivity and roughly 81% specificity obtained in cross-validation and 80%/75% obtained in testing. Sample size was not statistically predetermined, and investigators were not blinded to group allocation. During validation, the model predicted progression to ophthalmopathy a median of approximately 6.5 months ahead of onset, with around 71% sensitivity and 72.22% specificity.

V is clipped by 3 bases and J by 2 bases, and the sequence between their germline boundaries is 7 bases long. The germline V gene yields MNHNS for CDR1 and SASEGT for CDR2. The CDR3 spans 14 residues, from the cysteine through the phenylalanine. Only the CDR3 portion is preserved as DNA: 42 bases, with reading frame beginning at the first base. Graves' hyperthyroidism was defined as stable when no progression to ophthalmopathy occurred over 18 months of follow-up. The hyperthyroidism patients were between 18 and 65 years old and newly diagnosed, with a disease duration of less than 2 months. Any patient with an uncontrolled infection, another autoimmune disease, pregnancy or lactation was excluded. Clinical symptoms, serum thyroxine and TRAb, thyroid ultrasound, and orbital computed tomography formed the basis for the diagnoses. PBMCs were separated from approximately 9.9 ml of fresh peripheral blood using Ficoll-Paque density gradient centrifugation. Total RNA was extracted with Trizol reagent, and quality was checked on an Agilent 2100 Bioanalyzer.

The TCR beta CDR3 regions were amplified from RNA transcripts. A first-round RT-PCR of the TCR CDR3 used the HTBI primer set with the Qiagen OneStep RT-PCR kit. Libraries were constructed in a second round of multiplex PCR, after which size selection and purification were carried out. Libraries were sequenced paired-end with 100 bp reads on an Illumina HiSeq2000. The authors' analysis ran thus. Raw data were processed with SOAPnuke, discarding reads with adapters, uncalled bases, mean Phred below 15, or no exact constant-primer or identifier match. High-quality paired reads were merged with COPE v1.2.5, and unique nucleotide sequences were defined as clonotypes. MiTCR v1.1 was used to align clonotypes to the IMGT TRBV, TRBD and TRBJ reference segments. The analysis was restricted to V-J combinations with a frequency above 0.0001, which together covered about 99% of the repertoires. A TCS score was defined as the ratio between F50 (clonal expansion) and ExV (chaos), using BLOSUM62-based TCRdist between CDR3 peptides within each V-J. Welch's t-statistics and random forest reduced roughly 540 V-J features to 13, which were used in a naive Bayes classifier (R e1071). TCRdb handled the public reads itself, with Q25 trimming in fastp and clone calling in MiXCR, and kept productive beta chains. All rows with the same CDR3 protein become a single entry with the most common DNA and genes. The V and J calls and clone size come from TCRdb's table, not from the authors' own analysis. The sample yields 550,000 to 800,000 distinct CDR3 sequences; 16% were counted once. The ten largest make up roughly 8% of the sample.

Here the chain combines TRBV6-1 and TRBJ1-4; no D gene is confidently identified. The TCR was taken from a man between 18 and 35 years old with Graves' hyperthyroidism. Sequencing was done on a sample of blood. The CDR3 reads CASSDEWTNEKLFF. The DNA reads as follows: TGTGCCAGCAGTGACGAGTGGACTAATGAAAAACTGTTTTTT.